A selection of T cell receptor beta chains follows, all from one sample in a study of cytomegalovirus exposure and HLA in healthy donors. Profiling relied on immunoSEQ multiplex PCR, and the TCRdb table lists in-frame clones only, not all of them. This sample has about 120,000 clones, with around three quarters found just once. The sequenced sample consisted of PBMCs. The receptors shown here come from a woman in her twenties or thirties in good health and CMV-seronegative. CDR3s include the opening cysteine and the closing phenylalanine or tryptophan. Fields, in order: J gene, D gene, V gene, clone size, CDR3 DNA, CDR3 protein. The D gene is left open where the match is weak. Part of the rows lack a size; the others show once, few, many or a class for expanded clones.

j_call: TRBJ1-1; d_call: TRBD1; v_call: TRBV6-6; clone_size: .; cdr3_nt: TGTGCCAGCATCAGACAGGGGGATGAAGCTTTCTTT; cdr3_aa: CASIRQGDEAFF
j_call: TRBJ1-5; d_call: TRBD1; v_call: TRBV6-4; clone_size: few; cdr3_nt: TGTGCCAGCAGTCGTACCGACAGGGTGGTTCATCAGCCCCAGCATTTT; cdr3_aa: CASSRTDRVVHQPQHF
j_call: TRBJ1-6; d_call: TRBD1; v_call: TRBV2; clone_size: .; cdr3_nt: TGTGCCAGCAGTGAACAACAGGGGAATTCACCCCTCCACTTT; cdr3_aa: CASSEQQGNSPLHF
j_call: TRBJ1-2; d_call: .; v_call: TRBV30; clone_size: .; cdr3_nt: TGTGCCTGGAGTGTACGTGGGGGGGGAGGGGGCTACACCTTC; cdr3_aa: CAWSVRGGGGGYTF
j_call: TRBJ2-5; d_call: TRBD2; v_call: TRBV2; clone_size: .; cdr3_nt: TGTGCCAGCAGTGAAGGTACTAGCGGGGCCACAGAGACCCAGTACTTC; cdr3_aa: CASSEGTSGATETQYF
j_call: TRBJ1-4; d_call: .; v_call: TRBV7-2; clone_size: .; cdr3_nt: TGTGCCAGCAGCTTAAGGGGCGGTGAAAAACTGTTTTTT; cdr3_aa: CASSLRGGEKLFF
j_call: TRBJ2-1; d_call: .; v_call: TRBV21-1; clone_size: .; cdr3_nt: TGTGCCAGCTTATCCCCAGCGGGAGCCCACTACAATGAGCAGTTCTTC; cdr3_aa: CASLSPAGAHYNEQFF
j_call: TRBJ2-1; d_call: .; v_call: TRBV5-4; clone_size: few; cdr3_nt: TGTGCCAGCAGCTTGGTTATGGGGCCGACGCAGTTCTTC; cdr3_aa: CASSLVMGPTQFF
j_call: TRBJ2-6; d_call: TRBD2; v_call: TRBV6-1; clone_size: .; cdr3_nt: TGTGCCAGCAATCCCACTAGCGCTGGGGCCAACGTCCTGACTTTC; cdr3_aa: CASNPTSAGANVLTF
j_call: TRBJ2-7; d_call: TRBD1; v_call: TRBV15; clone_size: .; cdr3_nt: TGTGCCACCAGCAGAGAGGGGGTCGGGGACAGCTACGAGCAGTACTTC; cdr3_aa: CATSREGVGDSYEQYF